This section outlines one T cell receptor beta chain sequence together with its context. Using immunoSEQ multiplex PCR, the repertoire was profiled, and TCRdb retains in-frame clones only, with some absent. The repertoire holds around 52,000 clones, with roughly 87% as singletons. The V gene's germline CDR1 is KGHDR and CDR2 SFDVKD. V shed 5 bases, J shed 4 bases, and the junction held 11 bases outside the gene matches. CDR3 length: 16 residues. The data stem from a study of blood T cell repertoires in COVID-19. The sequencing sample was made of peripheral blood. The origin of this receptor is an elderly woman with acute or convalescent COVID-19. The rearrangement uses TRBV24-1 and TRBJ2-5, with 8 positions matching TRBD1. Written as DNA, the CDR3 is TGTGCCACCAGTGGTACTACAGGGGGGCAGGGAGAGACCCAGTACTTC. Protein product: CATSGTTGGQGETQYF.